This TCR beta chain was retrieved from a study of T cells in Graves' hyperthyroidism and ophthalmopathy. Study findings and constraints: Most clonotypes expanded in thyroid above 0.001 were likewise present in blood. Ophthalmopathy was told apart from stable hyperthyroidism by a 13 V-J model. The model forecast ophthalmopathy, anticipating it by a median approximately 6.1 months before onset.

Researchers barred patients who had uncontrolled infection, other autoimmune disease, pregnancy or lactation. TCR beta CDR3 regions were amplified from RNA. In the first-round RT-PCR of the TCR CDR3, the HTBI primer set was used. MiXCR was run by TCRdb on the multiplex PCR reads, yielding one entry per CDR3 protein. Of about 640,000 distinct CDR3 sequences listed, just under 45% are singletons. A remark on this clonotype: As yet, its antigen is unknown.

The CDR3 is made up of 13 amino acids. Between the trimmed V and J ends, which lost 3 bases and 1 base, there was a span of 6 bases. Germline V CDR1 and CDR2: SEHNR, FQNEAQ (reference sequence). This receptor was identified in an adult man with Graves' disease, either hyperthyroidism or ophthalmopathy (not recorded which). Sequenced input: peripheral blood or thyroid tissue (not recorded which). The chain couples TRBV7-9 to TRBJ2-5; no firm D call. CDR3 loop: CASSFSAQETQYF. The CDR3 DNA sequence: TGTGCCAGCAGCTTCAGTGCCCAAGAGACCCAGTACTTC.